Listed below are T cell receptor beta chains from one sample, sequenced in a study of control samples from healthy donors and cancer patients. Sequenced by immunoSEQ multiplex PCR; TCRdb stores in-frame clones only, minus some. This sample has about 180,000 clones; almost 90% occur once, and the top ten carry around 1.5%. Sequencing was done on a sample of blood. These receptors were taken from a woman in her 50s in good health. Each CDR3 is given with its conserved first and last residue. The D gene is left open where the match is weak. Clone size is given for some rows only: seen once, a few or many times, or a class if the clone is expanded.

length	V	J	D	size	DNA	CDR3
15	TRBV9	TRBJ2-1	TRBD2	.	TGTGCCAGCAGCGTAGTGGCGGGAGGTAACAATGAGCAGTTCTTC	CASSVVAGGNNEQFF
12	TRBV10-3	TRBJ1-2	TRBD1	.	TGTGTCACGACAGGGCTAGACTATGGCTACACCTTC	CVTTGLDYGYTF
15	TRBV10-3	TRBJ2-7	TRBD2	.	TGTGCCATCAGGAAGACTAGCGGGAGGCTCTGGGAGCAGTACTTC	CAIRKTSGRLWEQYF
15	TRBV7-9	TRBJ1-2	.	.	TGTGCCAGCAGCTCCACGCAGGGGCCTCGCTATGGCTACACCTTC	CASSSTQGPRYGYTF
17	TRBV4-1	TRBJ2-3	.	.	TGCGCCAGCAGCCCAACGTTTAGGGCAGGGAGGTCAGATACGCAGTATTTT	CASSPTFRAGRSDTQYF
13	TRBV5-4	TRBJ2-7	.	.	TGTGCCAGCAGCTTGGTACCCGGGGGCGAGCAGTACTTC	CASSLVPGGEQYF
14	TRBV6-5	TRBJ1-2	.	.	TGTGCCAGCAGTTCCGGGCCGCGGAGGGGTGGCTACACCTTC	CASSSGPRRGGYTF
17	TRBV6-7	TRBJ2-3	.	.	TGTGCCAGCAGTACTAGGACTAACAAGCGAATCACAGATACGCAGTATTTT	CASSTRTNKRITDTQYF
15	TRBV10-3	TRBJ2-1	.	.	TGTGCCATCAGCCATGCAGGCGGGTTCAACAATGAGCAGTTCTTC	CAISHAGGFNNEQFF
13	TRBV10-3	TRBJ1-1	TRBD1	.	TGTGCCACGTTGACAGGGCGGGACACTGAAGCTTTCTTT	CATLTGRDTEAFF
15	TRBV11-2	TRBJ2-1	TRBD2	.	TGTGCCAGCAGCTTAGGCGGGAGTTCCTACAATGAGCAGTTCTTC	CASSLGGSSYNEQFF
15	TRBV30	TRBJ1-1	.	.	TGTGCCTGGAGTGTGGTAGCGGGGTCGGGCACTGAAGCTTTCTTT	CAWSVVAGSGTEAFF
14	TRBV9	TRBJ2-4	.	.	TGTGCCAGCAGCGGACAGGTAGCCAAAAACATTCAGTACTTC	CASSGQVAKNIQYF
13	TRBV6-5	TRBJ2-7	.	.	TGTGCCAGCAGTAACCAGGGGTCCTACGAGCAGTACTTC	CASSNQGSYEQYF
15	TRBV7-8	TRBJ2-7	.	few	TGTGCCAGCAGCTTCGGGGCTAGCGCCGCCTACGAGCAGTACTTC	CASSFGASAAYEQYF
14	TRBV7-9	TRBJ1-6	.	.	TGTGCCAGCGTCTTCAGGGGAGGTAATTCACCCCTCCACTTT	CASVFRGGNSPLHF
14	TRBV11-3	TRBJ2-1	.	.	TGTGCCAGCAGCCCAAGCCGGGGGTCTAATGAGCAGTTCTTC	CASSPSRGSNEQFF
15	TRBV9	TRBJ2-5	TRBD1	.	TGTGCCACTTCCCCCGGGACAGGGGAAGGAGAGACCCAGTACTTC	CATSPGTGEGETQYF
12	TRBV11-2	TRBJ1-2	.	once	TGTGCCAGCAGTCCCCGTTTAGATGGCTACACCTTC	CASSPRLDGYTF
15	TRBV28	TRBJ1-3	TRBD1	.	TGTGCCAGCAGTTTAGGCGGACAGGGTTTATACACCATATATTTT	CASSLGGQGLYTIYF
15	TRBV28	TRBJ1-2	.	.	TGTGCCAGCAGTTTTCCATCGACAGTTAACTATGGCTACACCTTC	CASSFPSTVNYGYTF
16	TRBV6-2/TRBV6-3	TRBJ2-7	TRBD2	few	TGTGCCAGCAGTTTACCTAGCGGGAGACCGACCTACGAGCAGTACTTC	CASSLPSGRPTYEQYF
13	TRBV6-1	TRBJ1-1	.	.	TGTGCCAGCACCCCCCAGGCAGGGACTGAAGCTTTCTTT	CASTPQAGTEAFF
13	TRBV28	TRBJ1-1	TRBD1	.	TGTGCCAGCAGTCCTCCGACAGGGGGAGAAGCTTTCTTT	CASSPPTGGEAFF
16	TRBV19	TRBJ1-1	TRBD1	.	TGTGCCAGTAGTAGAGCACAGGGGGCCGGAGCCACTGAAGCTTTCTTT	CASSRAQGAGATEAFF
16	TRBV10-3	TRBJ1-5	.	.	TGTGCCATCAGTGAGGGAGCAATAGGTAGCAATCAGCCCCAGCATTTT	CAISEGAIGSNQPQHF
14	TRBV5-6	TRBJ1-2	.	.	TGTGCCAGCAGCTTCTCGGGGAGAACCTATGGCTACACCTTC	CASSFSGRTYGYTF
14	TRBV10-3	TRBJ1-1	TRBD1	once	TGTGCCATCAGTGGACAGGGGTTGAACACTGAAGCTTTCTTT	CAISGQGLNTEAFF
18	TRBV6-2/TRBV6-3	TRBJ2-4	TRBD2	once	TGTGCCAGCAGCCCCGGGACTACCGAAAGAATAGCCAAAAACATTCAGTACTTC	CASSPGTTERIAKNIQYF
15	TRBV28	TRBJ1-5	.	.	TGTGCCAGCAGAACTCCGGAGTGGCGCAATCAGCCCCAGCATTTT	CASRTPEWRNQPQHF
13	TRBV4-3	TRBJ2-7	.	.	TGCGCCAGCAGCCAAGACAGGTATAGCGAGCAGTACTTC	CASSQDRYSEQYF
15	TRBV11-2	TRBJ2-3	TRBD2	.	TGTGCCAGCAGCCGCCTTTATAGCGGGGGGGATACGCAGTATTTT	CASSRLYSGGDTQYF
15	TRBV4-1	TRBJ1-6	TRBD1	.	TGCGCCAGCAGAGATGGACAGGGCTATAATTCACCCCTCCACTTT	CASRDGQGYNSPLHF
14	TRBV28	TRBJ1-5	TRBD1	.	TGTGCCAGCAGTCGGGACAGGGGACGACAGCCCCAGCATTTT	CASSRDRGRQPQHF
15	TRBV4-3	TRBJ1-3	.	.	TGCGCCAGCAGCCTTGCGACCAACGGTGGAAACACCATATATTTT	CASSLATNGGNTIYF